This is a list of T cell receptor beta chains from one sample in a study of shared clonotypes between healthy human individuals. Assay: immunoSEQ multiplex PCR; the TCRdb copy retains only in-frame clones and omits some. Counted here are about 470,000 clones, roughly 77% occurring once; the ten biggest clones make up around 14%. Sample: PBMCs. Source of these receptors: a middle-aged woman in good health. Some clones in this sample may be carry-over from other donors' samples. CDR3s include the opening cysteine and the closing phenylalanine or tryptophan. D genes are given only for firm matches. Not every row has a clone size; where given, it reads once, few, many or a size class.

abundance	d_gene	v_gene	j_gene	CDR3nt	CDR3aa
NA	NA	TRBV9	TRBJ2-7	TGTGCCAGCAGCGATACAGGAATACACGAGCAGTACTTC	CASSDTGIHEQYF
NA	NA	TRBV7-3	TRBJ2-1	TGTGCCAGCAGGCTTAATCCCGTGGTTGAGCAGTTCTTC	CASRLNPVVEQFF
few	NA	TRBV28	TRBJ1-5	TGTGCCAGCGTCATGGGGGGGGCGGGAAATCAGCCCCAGCATTTT	CASVMGGAGNQPQHF
NA	NA	TRBV7-8	TRBJ2-2	NA	CASSPRSTARRAGELFF
NA	TRBD1	TRBV4-3	TRBJ1-4	TGCGCCAGCAGCCAGCTCACGGGACAGGGAGGGGAAAAACTGTTTTTT	CASSQLTGQGGEKLFF
NA	NA	TRBV18	TRBJ2-1	TGTGCCAGCTCACCTACGTCCAGGCTGAGCTCCTACAATGAGCAGTTCTTC	CASSPTSRLSSYNEQFF
NA	NA	TRBV18	TRBJ1-3	TGTGCCAGCTCACCACAGGCCCAACCCACCATATATTTT	CASSPQAQPTIYF
NA	NA	TRBV29-1	TRBJ2-5	TGCAGCGTTGAATGGCCTAGCAGGACAGAGACCCAGTACTTC	CSVEWPSRTETQYF
NA	NA	TRBV30	TRBJ2-3	TGTGCCTGGGCCGGGACGACAGATACGCAGTATTTT	CAWAGTTDTQYF
few	NA	TRBV19	TRBJ1-5	TGTGCCAGTAGTATAGGCAATCAGCCCCAGCATTTT	CASSIGNQPQHF
NA	NA	TRBV19	TRBJ1-5	TGTGCCAGTAGTCCTCCAGGGAGCGGGGTCGGCAATCAGCCCCAGCATTTT	CASSPPGSGVGNQPQHF
few	NA	TRBV9	TRBJ1-1	TGTGCCAGCAGCCCACAGACAGCTTCTGAAGCTTTCTTT	CASSPQTASEAFF
NA	NA	TRBV27	TRBJ2-3	TGTGCCAGCAGTAACGGCGAGGGACTCCGCACAGATACGCAGTATTTT	CASSNGEGLRTDTQYF
NA	TRBD2	TRBV5-1	TRBJ2-3	TGCGCCAGCGGCGTCGGGACTAGCGCAGATACGCAGTATTTT	CASGVGTSADTQYF
NA	TRBD2	TRBV18	TRBJ2-2	TGTGCCAGCTCAACGGGACTAGTGAACACCGGGGAGCTGTTTTTT	CASSTGLVNTGELFF
once	NA	TRBV5-6	TRBJ1-3	TGTGCCAGCAGCTTGGGAGGGTTGCCTGGAAACACCATATATTTT	CASSLGGLPGNTIYF
NA	TRBD2	TRBV30	TRBJ2-7	TGTGCCTGGAGTCGCTCGGGGGGGAGGCGGGAGGGCCGCTACGAGCAGTACTTC	CAWSRSGGRREGRYEQYF
few	TRBD1	TRBV6-4	TRBJ1-5	TGTGCCAGCAGTGACGGGGGACAGGGATACAATCAGCCCCAGCATTTT	CASSDGGQGYNQPQHF
few	TRBD1	TRBV28	TRBJ2-2	TGTGCCAGCAGTTCCCTGGACAGGGACGCCGGGGAGCTGTTTTTT	CASSSLDRDAGELFF
NA	NA	TRBV4-3	TRBJ2-6	TGCGCCAGCAGCCAAGGGGGTGCGGGCTCTGGGGCCAACGTCCTGACTTTC	CASSQGGAGSGANVLTF
NA	NA	TRBV7-2	TRBJ1-2	TGTGCCAGCAGCTTAGGGGGAGGGAAGTCTAACTATGGCTACACCTTC	CASSLGGGKSNYGYTF
NA	NA	TRBV5-6	TRBJ1-2	TGTGCCAGCAGCTTGGACCGGGGGGGCTACACCTTC	CASSLDRGGYTF
NA	NA	TRBV19	TRBJ1-2	TGTGCCAGTAGGGAAGTGTATGGCTACACCTTC	CASREVYGYTF
NA	NA	TRBV30	TRBJ1-2	TGTGCCTGGAAATCCTGGGATGGCTACACCTTC	CAWKSWDGYTF